These 4 T cell receptor beta chains originate from one sample sequenced in a study of graft-versus-host responses after intestinal transplantation. Assay used: immunoSEQ multiplex PCR; TCRdb lists only in-frame clones, some missing. The repertoire has approximately 71,000 clones, roughly nine tenths of them found once; the top ten carry 2.5%. These receptors are not linked to any known antigen. The specimen comprised unstimulated CD8+ T cells sorted from spleen or lymph node cells, sampled before intestinal transplant. These receptors came from a human donor who received an intestinal transplant.

The chain combines TRBV6-5 with TRBJ2-7, with 8 positions matching TRBD2. With V trimmed by 0 bases and J by 3 bases, 7 bases remained unmatched. The CDR3 spans 16 residues. Looked up from germline, CDR1 is MNHEY and CDR2 is SVGAGI. The CDR3 sequence is CASSYSGGEWVYEQYF. In nucleotides, the CDR3 is TGTGCCAGCAGTTACTCCGGGGGGGAGTGGGTCTACGAGCAGTACTTC.

The chain has TRBV28 and TRBJ1-5, with TRBD1 as a possible D gene (5 bases). V lost 1 base and J 1 base, leaving 14 bases between the germline ends. CDR1 and CDR2 (germline): MDHEN, SYDVKM. The CDR3 totals 17 residues. The CDR3 sequence: CASSLLGGRGSNQPQHF. DNA for the CDR3: TGTGCCAGCAGTTTATTGGGGGGACGTGGAAGCAATCAGCCCCAGCATTTT. The full variable domain, completed using reference TRBV28 and TRBJ1-5, is DVKVTQSSRYLVKRTGEKVFLECVQDMDHENMFWYRQDPGLGLRLIYFSYDVKMKEKGDIPEGYSVSREKKERFSLILESASTNQTSMYLCASSLLGGRGSNQPQHFGDGTRLSIL.

This chain connects TRBV5-1 to TRBJ2-5; 12 bases align to TRBD2. The end of the DNA is better explained by TRBJ2-7, so the J call may be wrong. Germline V lookup: CDR1 SGHRS, CDR2 YFSETQ. This CDR3 has 15 amino acids. For the CDR3, the DNA is TGCGCCAGCAGCCCCGGGACTAGCGGGCTCTACGAGCAGTACTTC. This gives the protein CASSPGTSGLYEQYF.

The J gene is TRBJ2-5, the V gene TRBV7-9, with D perhaps matching TRBD1 (6 bases). CDR3 size: 13 residues. Trimming removed 5 bases at V and 4 bases at J, with 11 bases between. CDR1 is SEHNR and CDR2 is FQNEAQ in the germline V gene (reference sequence). The CDR3 nucleotides read TGTGCCAGCAGCAGGGACACCGGAGAGACCCAGTACTTC. Its protein is CASSRDTGETQYF.